This passage covers 13 T cell receptor beta chains from one sample sequenced in a study of EBV T-cell therapy then PD-1 blockade in nasopharyngeal carcinoma. The treatment here: AdE1-LMPpoly-expanded autologous EBV-specific T-cell therapy followed by anti-PD-1 nivolumab. These receptors' antigens are unknown. Profiling relied on immunoSEQ multiplex PCR, and the TCRdb table lists in-frame clones only, not all of them. Of 15,000 to 20,000 clones in the sample, approximately 88% are singletons; the top ten hold around 28%. The source material was CD8+ T cells from blood, sampled at day 0 from a patient whose treatment included autologous EBV-specific T cells and nivolumab. These TCRs come from a man between 40 and 49 years old with nasopharyngeal carcinoma.

The chain employs TRBV9 and TRBJ2-2; D ambiguous. CDR1 SGDLS and CDR2 YYNGEE come from the germline V gene. The V and J ends lost 3 bases and 3 bases respectively, with 15 bases between them. The CDR3 is made up of 16 amino acids. The CDR3 spells CASSDPNGYYTGELFF. The CDR3 nucleotides are TGTGCCAGCAGCGATCCCAACGGCTATTACACCGGGGAGCTGTTTTTT.

The chain is built from TRBV7-3 and TRBJ2-7, with D possibly being TRBD2 (5 bases). The CDR3 is made up of 16 amino acids. The germline V gene has CDR1 SGHTA and CDR2 FQGTGA. V lost 1 base, J lost 0 bases, and 13 bases lay in between. The CDR3 region is CASSLKGGLSSYEQYF. As DNA, the CDR3 is TGTGCCAGCAGCTTAAAGGGCGGGTTAAGCTCCTACGAGCAGTACTTC. The full variable domain, its missing parts supplied by reference TRBV7-3 and TRBJ2-7, is GAGVSQTPSNKVTEKGKYVELRCDPISGHTALYWYRQSLGQGPEFLIYFQGTGAADDSGLPNDRFFAVRPEGSVSTLKIQRTERGDSAVYLCASSLKGGLSSYEQYFGPGTRLTVT.

The chain combines TRBV2 with TRBJ2-5, with TRBD2 as a possible D gene (6 bases). The V end was cut by 3 bases, the J end by 4 bases, with 15 bases between. This CDR3 region has 15 residues. The germline V gene encodes CDR1 SNHLY and CDR2 FYNNEI. CDR3 amino acids: CASSEGGGPLETQYF. The DNA of the CDR3 is TGTGCCAGCAGTGAGGGGGGTGGGCCTTTAGAGACCCAGTACTTC.

The chain recombines TRBV4-2 with TRBJ2-7; D is unclear. This CDR3 region has 13 residues. Germline CDR1 and CDR2: LGHNA and YNFKEQ. Trimming shortened V by 2 bases and J by 3 bases, and 8 bases separated the two germline ends. CDR3 sequence: CASSQPPGYEQYF. The CDR3 bases are TGTGCCAGCAGCCAACCCCCGGGCTACGAGCAGTACTTC.

The V gene is TRBV12-3 or TRBV12-4, the J gene TRBJ2-7; a possible D gene is TRBD2 (6 bases). Deletions cut 9 bases from V and 3 bases from J, with 9 bases between. The CDR3 is 11 residues long. Here the CDR3 reads CASGGNYEQYF. The CDR3 nucleotides are TGTGCCAGTGGGGGGAACTACGAGCAGTACTTC.

The chain joins TRBV6-4 to TRBJ2-1; D call uncertain. The CDR3 totals 15 residues. Germline V gene data show CDR1 as MRHNA and CDR2 as SNTAGT. Between the trimmed V and J ends, which lost 2 bases and 1 base, there was a span of 9 bases. The chain's CDR3 is CASSDGLESYNEQFF. CDR3 DNA: TGTGCCAGCAGTGACGGTCTGGAGTCCTACAATGAGCAGTTCTTC.

The CDR3 is CASSLVVGGGEGYTF. The CDR3 bases are TGCGCCAGCAGCTTGGTGGTAGGAGGGGGCGAGGGCTACACCTTC. This rearrangement joins TRBV5-1 to TRBJ1-2; 7 positions agree with TRBD1. The V and J ends lost 0 bases and 8 bases, in that order; junction bases with no gene match: 10. Germline V gene sequence: CDR1 SGHRS, CDR2 YFSETQ. CDR3 length equals 15 residues.

As regards this clone: Compared with germline, one end of the junction differs, possibly owing to a read error. The V and J genes are TRBV4-3 and TRBJ2-1; the match to TRBD1 covers 7 bases. Looked up from germline, CDR1 is LGHNA and CDR2 is YSLEER. CDR3 length equals 17 residues. This CDR3 reads CASSQEGDSPFYAEQFF. CDR3 nucleotides: TGCGCCAGCAGTCAAGAGGGGGACAGCCCGTTTTACGCTGAGCAGTTCTTC.

On this clone itself: An end of the junction differs from the germline gene, which may be a read error. This sequence joins TRBV27 and TRBJ1-5, with 8 bases that match TRBD1. This CDR3 spans 13 amino acids. Per germline, CDR1 MNHEY and CDR2 SMNVEV (reference sequence). This chain's CDR3 is CANSFGQGQPQHF. In nucleotides, the CDR3 is TGTGCCAACAGTTTCGGACAGGGACAGCCCCAGCATTTT.

This clone appeared a single time. Additional DNA sequences in this sample encode the identical CDR3. DNA of the CDR3: TGTGCCAGCAGTCATATGCCATTCGCGGAATCTGACTATGGCTACACCTTC. Translated: CASSHMPFAESDYGYTF. This chain joins TRBV28 and TRBJ1-2; D uncertain. This CDR3 has 17 amino acids. V lost 5 bases, J lost 3 bases, and 22 bases lay in between. CDR1 is MDHEN, CDR2 SYDVKM, per germline.

The V gene is TRBV7-9, the J gene TRBJ2-3; no clear D. The CDR3 covers 15 residues. V was cut by 4 bases and J by 4 bases, with 15 bases left in between. Germline values: CDR1 SEHNR, CDR2 FQNEAQ (reference sequence). The CDR3 spells CASSYHSRASDTQYF. The CDR3 bases are TGTGCCAGCAGCTACCATAGCCGGGCCTCAGATACGCAGTATTTT.

The chain carries TRBV10-3 and TRBJ1-5; D remains unclear. The V gene's germline CDR1 is ENHRY and CDR2 SYGVKD. The CDR3 contains 13 residues. V shed 3 bases and J shed 6 bases, with 9 bases lying between them. The CDR3 reads CAISDLGFQPQHF. DNA of the CDR3: TGTGCCATCAGTGACCTTGGATTTCAGCCCCAGCATTTT.

The chain is built from TRBV19 and TRBJ1-4; D ambiguous. The germline V gene encodes CDR1 LNHDA and CDR2 SQIVND (reference sequence). The CDR3 consists of 15 residues. Trimming took off 7 bases at V and 3 bases at J, with 15 bases between the two ends. This chain's CDR3 is CASISRARANEKLFF. The CDR3 DNA sequence: TGTGCCAGTATCTCCCGGGCCCGAGCTAATGAAAAACTGTTTTTT.